Shown below are 3 T cell receptor beta chains from a single sample sequenced in a study of blood T cell repertoires in COVID-19 (dated by TCRdb to about 2020). Library method: the immunoSEQ multiplex PCR assay. The table comes from immuneACCESS by way of TCRdb, which keeps in-frame sequences with V and J called. Part of the clones is missing from these tables; in studies checked, under half for an unresolved V gene and the rest for unknown reasons. The sample table contains over 200,000 clones; only one count was recorded for roughly 89% of them. Of the sample, over 9% is held by the ten largest clones. Sequenced sample: PBMCs or T cells enriched from blood (not recorded which). The source of these receptors is a man younger than 35 with acute COVID-19.

The gene calls are TRBV7-9 and TRBJ2-7; perhaps TRBD1 as D (6 bases). V gave up 0 bases and J gave up 3 bases, with 15 bases separating them. In germline, CDR1 is SEHNR, CDR2 FQNEAQ (reference sequence). The CDR3 runs 16 residues. Here the CDR3 reads CASSLAGAGENYEQYF. The CDR3 DNA reads as TGTGCCAGCAGCTTAGCTGGGGCAGGGGAGAACTACGAGCAGTACTTC.

The genes are TRBV5-1 and TRBJ2-1; tentatively, D is TRBD2 (6 bases). The germline CDR1 and CDR2 sequences are SGHRS and YFSETQ. V was shortened by 0 bases and J by 7 bases, with 17 bases between the two germline ends. This CDR3 is built from 16 residues. CDR3 nucleotide sequence: TGCGCCAGCAGCTTGGCCGGGGGAGTCGGTAGGAATGAGCAGTTCTTC. Encoded protein: CASSLAGGVGRNEQFF.

A few counts support this clone. The chain couples TRBV7-9 to TRBJ2-1; 12 bases align to TRBD2. CDR3 length: 15 amino acids. The V and J ends lost 1 base and 8 bases, in that order; junction bases with no gene match: 3. Germline V gene sequence: CDR1 SEHNR, CDR2 FQNEAQ (reference sequence). CDR3 residues: CASSLEASGRDEQFF. Written as DNA, the CDR3 is TGTGCCAGCAGCTTAGAGGCTAGCGGGAGGGATGAGCAGTTCTTC.